Sequencing of this T cell receptor beta chain was carried out in a study of CD8+CD57+ T cells in acquired aplastic anemia. Study conclusions and caveats: Patients showed no significant difference from controls in CD8+ Simpson's diversity. The study identified twenty-nine CD8+ CDR3 sequences shared by patients and controls.

Individuals selected for sequencing had exhibited CD8+CD57+ cell expansion on flow cytometry. Germline V CDR1 and CDR2: SGHVS, FQNEAQ. The CDR3 contains 12 residues. The template for TCR beta VDJ and CDR3 sequence profiling was genomic DNA. One entry per CDR3 protein, called by TCRdb with MiXCR from the reads. The sample includes about 190,000 distinct CDR3 sequences, around 45% of them seen just once. With regard to this clonotype: What it binds is not known. One end of the junction does not line up with germline, which may come from a read error.

This receptor was obtained from a human donor with aplastic anemia. The source material was sorted CD4+, CD8+, or CD8+CD57+ T cells (not recorded which) from PBMCs. J is TRBJ2-7 and V is TRBV7-8; D is unresolved. DNA of the CDR3: TGTGCCAGCAGCCTTGGGTACTACGAACAGTACTTC. Amino acids: CASSLGYYEQYF. Supplemented by reference TRBV7-8 and TRBJ2-7, the full variable domain reads GAGVSQSPRYKVAKRGQDVALRCDPISGHVSLFWYQQALGQGPEFLTYFQNEAQLDKSGLPSDRFFAERPEGSVSTLKIQRTQQEDSAVYLCASSLGYYEQYFGPGTRLTVT.